This TCR beta chain originates from a study of shared clonotypes between healthy human individuals. The protocol was immunoSEQ multiplex PCR, while the TCRdb copy is restricted to in-frame clones and leaves out a portion. The data show around 2.5 million clones, approximately 93% seen once. The investigators split CD4+ cells into a CD45RA+ naive subset and a CD45RA-negative memory subset. On this clone itself: What it binds is not known.

Study conclusions and caveats: Between a handful of donors, naive CD4 clonotypes were shared at a level of about 5%. Clonotypes shared by all four donors outscored non-shared clonotypes in generation probability.

This CDR3 contains 12 residues. V shed 6 bases, J shed 9 bases, and the junction held 6 bases outside the gene matches. Germline V CDR1 and CDR2: MNHNY, SVGAGI (reference sequence). V usage is TRBV6-6 and J usage is TRBJ2-5; TRBD2 matches at 8 bases. The TCR comes from a young man in good health. Some clones in this sample may be carry-over from other donors' samples. Sequenced: naive CD4+ T cells from PBMCs. Subset reported: CD45RA+ positively selected. The CDR3 DNA reads as TGTGCCAGCAGCGGGGGGGGAGCGTCCCAGTACTTC. Its translation: CASSGGGASQYF.